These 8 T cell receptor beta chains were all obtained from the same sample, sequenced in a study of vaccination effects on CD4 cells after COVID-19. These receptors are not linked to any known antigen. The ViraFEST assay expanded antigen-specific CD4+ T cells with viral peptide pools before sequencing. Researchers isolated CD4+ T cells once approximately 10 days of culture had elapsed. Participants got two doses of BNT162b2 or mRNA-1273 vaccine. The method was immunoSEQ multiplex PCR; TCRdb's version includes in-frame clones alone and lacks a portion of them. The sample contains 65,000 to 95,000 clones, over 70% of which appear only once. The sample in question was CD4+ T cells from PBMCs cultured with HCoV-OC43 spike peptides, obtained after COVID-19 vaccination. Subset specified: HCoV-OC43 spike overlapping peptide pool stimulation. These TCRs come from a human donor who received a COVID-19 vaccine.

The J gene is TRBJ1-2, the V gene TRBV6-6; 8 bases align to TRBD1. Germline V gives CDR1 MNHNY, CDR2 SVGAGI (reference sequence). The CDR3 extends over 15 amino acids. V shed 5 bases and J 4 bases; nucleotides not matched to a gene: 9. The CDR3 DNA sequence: TGTGCCAGCAGTGATGGACAGGGCGGCGGCTATGGCTACACCTTC. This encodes CASSDGQGGGYGYTF.

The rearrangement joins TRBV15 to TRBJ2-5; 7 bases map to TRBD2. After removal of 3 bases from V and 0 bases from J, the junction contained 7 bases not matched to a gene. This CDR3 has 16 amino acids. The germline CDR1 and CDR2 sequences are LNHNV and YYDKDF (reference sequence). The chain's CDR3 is CATSRSGGQYQETQYF. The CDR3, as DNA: TGTGCCACCAGCAGGTCGGGGGGTCAGTACCAAGAGACCCAGTACTTC. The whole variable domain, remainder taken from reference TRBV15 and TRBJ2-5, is DAMVIQNPRYQVTQFGKPVTLSCSQTLNHNVMYWYQQKSSQAPKLLFHYYDKDFNNEADTPDNFQSRRPNTSFCFLDIRSPGLGDTAMYLCATSRSGGQYQETQYFGPGTRLLVL.

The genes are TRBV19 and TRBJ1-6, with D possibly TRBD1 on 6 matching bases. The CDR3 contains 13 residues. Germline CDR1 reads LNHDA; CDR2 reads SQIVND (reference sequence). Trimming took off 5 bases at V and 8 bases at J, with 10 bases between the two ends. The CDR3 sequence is CASSLGGDSPLHF. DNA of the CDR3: TGTGCCAGTAGTCTAGGGGGTGATTCACCCCTCCACTTT.

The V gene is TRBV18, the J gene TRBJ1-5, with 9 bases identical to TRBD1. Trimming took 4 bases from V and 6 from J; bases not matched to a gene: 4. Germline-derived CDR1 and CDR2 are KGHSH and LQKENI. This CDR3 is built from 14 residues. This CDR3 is CASSLTGGSQPQHF. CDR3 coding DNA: TGTGCCAGCTCACTGACAGGGGGAAGTCAGCCCCAGCATTTT. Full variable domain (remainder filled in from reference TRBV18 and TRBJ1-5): NAGVMQNPRHLVRRRGQEARLRCSPMKGHSHVYWYRQLPEEGLKFMVYLQKENIIDESGMPKERFSAEFPKEGPSILRIQQVVRGDSAAYFCASSLTGGSQPQHFGDGTRLSIL.

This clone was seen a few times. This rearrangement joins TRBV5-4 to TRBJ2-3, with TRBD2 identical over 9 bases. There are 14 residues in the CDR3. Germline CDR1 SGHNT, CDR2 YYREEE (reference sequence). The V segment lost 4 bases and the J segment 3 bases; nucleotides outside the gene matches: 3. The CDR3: CASSRLAATDTQYF. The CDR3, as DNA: TGTGCCAGCAGCAGACTAGCGGCAACAGATACGCAGTATTTT.

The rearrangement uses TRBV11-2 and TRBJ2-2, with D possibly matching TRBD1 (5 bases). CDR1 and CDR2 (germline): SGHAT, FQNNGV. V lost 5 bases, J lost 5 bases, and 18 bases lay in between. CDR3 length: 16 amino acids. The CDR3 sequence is CASSVGAFLWTGELFF. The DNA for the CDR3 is TGTGCCAGCAGCGTAGGGGCGTTTTTGTGGACCGGGGAGCTGTTTTTT. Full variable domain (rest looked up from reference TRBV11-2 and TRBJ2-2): EAGVAQSPRYKIIEKRQSVAFWCNPISGHATLYWYQQILGQGPKLLIQFQNNGVVDDSQLPKDRFSAERLKGVDSTLKIQPAKLEDSAVYLCASSVGAFLWTGELFFGEGSRLTVL.

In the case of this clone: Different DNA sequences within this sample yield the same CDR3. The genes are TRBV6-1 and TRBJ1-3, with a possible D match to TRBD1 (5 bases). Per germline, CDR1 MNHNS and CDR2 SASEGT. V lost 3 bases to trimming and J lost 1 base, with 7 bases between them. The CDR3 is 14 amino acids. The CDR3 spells CASSDGGSGNTIYF. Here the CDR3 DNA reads TGTGCCAGCAGTGATGGGGGTTCTGGAAACACCATATATTTT.

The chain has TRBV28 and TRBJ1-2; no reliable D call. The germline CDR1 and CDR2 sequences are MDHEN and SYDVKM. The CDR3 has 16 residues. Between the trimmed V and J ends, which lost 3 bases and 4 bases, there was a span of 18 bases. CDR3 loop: CASSLGNIGQGYGYTF. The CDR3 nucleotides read TGTGCCAGCAGTTTGGGTAACATCGGGCAAGGCTATGGCTACACCTTC.